These 5 T cell receptor beta chains came from one sample sequenced in a study of T cell repertoires in cytomegalovirus infection. Each CDR3 protein gets one entry after TCRdb re-called the reads with MiXCR. The sample holds some 590,000 distinct CDR3 sequences, about 39% seen once. Their target antigens are unknown. This sample comprised cultured PBMCs, obtained from culture after CMV antigen stimulation. The origin of the receptors is a human donor in good health (CMV status not recorded). Some clones in this sample may be carry-over from other donors' samples.

This clonotype showed up just once. In nucleotides, the CDR3 is TGCAGTGCTCTCTGGGGGGCTGGGGCCAACGTCCTGACTTTC. This encodes CSALWGAGANVLTF. This sequence joins TRBV20-1 and TRBJ2-6, with D possibly TRBD2 on 6 matching bases. V lost 5 bases and J 2 bases, leaving 10 bases between the germline ends. CDR3 length: 14 residues. Germline loops: CDR1 DFQATT, CDR2 SNEGSKA (reference sequence).

This chain links TRBV6-2 or TRBV6-3 with TRBJ2-2; D is uncertain. Looked up from germline, CDR1 is MNHEY and CDR2 is SVGEGT. Trimming removed 0 bases at V and 4 bases at J, with 6 bases between. This CDR3 comprises 14 residues. The DNA for the CDR3 is TGTGCCAGCAGTTACTCGAGTCGCACCGGGGAGCTGTTTTTT. Residues: CASSYSSRTGELFF.

In this sample, this clonotype turned up a few times. This chain links TRBV7-6 with TRBJ1-6; D is unresolved. Germline V gene sequence: CDR1 SGHVS, CDR2 FNYEAQ. The CDR3 is made up of 13 amino acids. Trimming left V 1 base short and J 6 bases short, with 4 bases between. This CDR3 reads CASSLGANSPLHF. Here the CDR3 DNA reads TGTGCCAGCAGCTTAGGTGCTAATTCACCCCTCCACTTT.

V gene TRBV6-5 combines with J gene TRBJ2-2; D not resolved. The CDR3 covers 12 residues. V dropped 2 bases and J dropped 7 bases, with 5 bases sitting between them. CDR1 and CDR2 from the germline V gene are MNHEY and SVGAGI. The CDR3 protein is CASSYVGGELFF. The CDR3 bases are TGTGCCAGCAGTTACGTGGGCGGGGAGCTGTTTTTT.

This clonotype has at least ten counts. V and J are TRBV12-3 or TRBV12-4 and TRBJ1-1, with D perhaps matching TRBD1 (6 bases). Trimming removed 8 bases at V and 8 bases at J, with 15 bases between. The CDR3 runs to 12 residues. This chain's CDR3 is CASREGGTEAFF. The CDR3 DNA reads as TGTGCCAGCCGGGAAGGGGGAACCGAAGCTTTCTTT.